This is a list of T cell receptor beta chains from one sample in a study of regulatory T cells in long-lasting Graves disease. TCRdb analysed the multiplex PCR reads with MiXCR anew, one entry per CDR3 protein. The repertoire includes about 450,000 distinct CDR3 sequences, roughly 15% of them detected once, and about a sixth sits in the top ten. These records were also assigned to another study, of T cells in Graves' hyperthyroidism and ophthalmopathy.

The material sequenced was peripheral blood mononuclear cells (PBMCs), taken at new diagnosis, from a patient treated with antithyroid drugs. The receptors here all came from a woman in her fifties or sixties with Graves disease. The CDR3 runs from the conserved cysteine through the conserved F or W. The order of the fields is V gene, J gene, CDR3 protein.

TRBV10-3	TRBJ2-1	CAIRATGGSYNEQFF
TRBV30	TRBJ2-1	CAWSTSGIYNEQFF
TRBV10-2	TRBJ2-7	CTSSVSYEQYF
TRBV19	TRBJ2-1	CASSILLPARNEQFF
TRBV7-6	TRBJ1-5	CASSRRQGHQPQHF
TRBV19	TRBJ1-1	CASSARIYTEAFF
TRBV24-1	TRBJ2-7	CATATSETYEQYF
TRBV3-1	TRBJ1-1	CASNLGQGSTEAFF
TRBV6-5	TRBJ2-3	CASSYTDRRPDTQYF
TRBV28	TRBJ1-6	CASSPPRGRDSPLHF
TRBV2	TRBJ2-3	CASSVLGGTDTQYF
TRBV18	TRBJ2-7	CASSPPLTGGVDEQYF
TRBV19	TRBJ2-1	CASSIAPGSEQFF
TRBV20-1	TRBJ2-5	CSATRGQETQYF
TRBV7-9	TRBJ2-7	CASSLGRGSHEQYF
TRBV27	TRBJ1-1	CASSYRVATEAFF
TRBV9	TRBJ2-5	CASSVDSAQETQYF
TRBV11-2	TRBJ2-7	CASSPIRTIYEQYF
TRBV12-3/TRBV12-4	TRBJ2-7	CASSFFWTGTSGTYEQYF
TRBV5-6	TRBJ2-1	CASSLTGPHEQFF
TRBV28	TRBJ1-5	CASSRGDVPYSNQPQHF
TRBV4-2	TRBJ2-1	CASSQDAGTRANEQFF
TRBV7-2	TRBJ2-2	CASSREYYTGELFF
TRBV6-1	TRBJ2-1	CATERDSYNEQFF
TRBV2	TRBJ2-2	CASSGLAVANTGELFF
TRBV6-5	TRBJ2-5	CASSYSRGLAGGETQYF
TRBV3-1	TRBJ2-1	CASSQDYRGQGQFF
TRBV6-2/TRBV6-3	TRBJ1-5	CASSRGAVQPQHF
TRBV15	TRBJ1-3	CATSSRFRGRNTIYF
TRBV24-1	TRBJ2-1	CATSVDDRAAGEQFF
TRBV2	TRBJ1-4	CASSGGFGTNEKLFF
TRBV7-2	TRBJ2-2	CASSLAIGVTGELFF
TRBV5-5	TRBJ1-6	CASSTDRGGSPLHF
TRBV6-9	TRBJ2-3	CASSYGRETGTDTQYF
TRBV5-5	TRBJ2-1	CASSFPSGTSSSYNEQFF
TRBV5-4	TRBJ1-1	CASRGTGGKAFF
TRBV6-1	TRBJ1-5	CASSREPTVNQPQHF
TRBV5-6	TRBJ1-1	CASSFGSREAFF
TRBV7-9	-	CASSFPTSQETQYF
TRBV24-1	TRBJ2-2	CATSDGPGTGNTGELFF
TRBV6-1	TRBJ2-6	CASSPYGPESSGANVLTF
TRBV4-2	TRBJ2-7	CASSQPSTSGTLYEQYF
TRBV9	TRBJ2-5	CASSAGQGQETQYF
TRBV28	TRBJ1-4	CASLAPETNEKLFF
TRBV7-8	TRBJ2-7	CASSFDRDTTYEQYF
TRBV6-1	TRBJ2-1	CASRLAGEFNEQFF
TRBV4-1	TRBJ1-2	CASSQVTGIGYGYTF
TRBV5-8	TRBJ1-5	CASSPGIRGQPQHF
TRBV28	TRBJ1-4	CASRTKGGSVEKLFF
TRBV27	TRBJ2-7	CASSLSGAAPYDYEQYF
TRBV4-1	TRBJ2-1	CASSQGGASVRVNNEQFF